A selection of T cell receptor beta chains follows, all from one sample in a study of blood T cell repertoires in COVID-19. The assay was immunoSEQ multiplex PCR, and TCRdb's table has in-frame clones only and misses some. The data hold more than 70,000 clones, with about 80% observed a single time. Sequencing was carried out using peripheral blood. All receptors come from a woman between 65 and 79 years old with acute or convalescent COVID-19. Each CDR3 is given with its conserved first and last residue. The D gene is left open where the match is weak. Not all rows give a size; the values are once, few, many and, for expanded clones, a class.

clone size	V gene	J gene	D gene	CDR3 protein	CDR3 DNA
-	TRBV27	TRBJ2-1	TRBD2	CASSSVLAGVPEQFF	TGTGCCAGCAGTTCGGTACTAGCGGGAGTACCTGAGCAGTTCTTC
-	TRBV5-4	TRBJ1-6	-	CASSLEVRDSPLHF	TGTGCCAGCAGCTTGGAGGTCAGGGATTCACCCCTCCACTTT
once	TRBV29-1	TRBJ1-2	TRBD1	CSADRAGGYGYTF	TGCAGCGCCGACAGGGCTGGTGGTTATGGCTACACCTTC
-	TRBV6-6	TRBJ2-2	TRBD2	CASSSTSGRAKVRTGELFF	TGTGCCAGCAGCTCGACTAGCGGGAGGGCTAAGGTGCGGACCGGGGAGCTGTTTTTT
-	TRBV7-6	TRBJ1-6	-	CASSLGTENSPLHF	TGTGCCAGCAGCTTAGGGACAGAGAATTCACCCCTCCACTTT
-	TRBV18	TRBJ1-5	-	CASSQGPNQPQHF	TGTGCCAGCTCCCAGGGTCCGAATCAGCCCCAGCATTTT
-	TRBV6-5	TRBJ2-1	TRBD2	CASSIAGGGHNEQFF	TGTGCCAGCAGCATAGCGGGAGGGGGCCACAATGAGCAGTTCTTC
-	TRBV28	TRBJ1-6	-	CASSTGGRSASPLHF	TGTGCCAGCAGCACGGGAGGAAGAAGTGCTTCACCCCTCCACTTT
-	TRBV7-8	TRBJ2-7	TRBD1	CASSLTGTGDEQYF	TGTGCCAGCAGCCTAACCGGGACAGGGGACGAGCAGTACTTC
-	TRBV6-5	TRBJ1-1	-	CASSKQGGNTEAFF	TGTGCCAGCAGTAAACAAGGGGGAAACACTGAAGCTTTCTTT
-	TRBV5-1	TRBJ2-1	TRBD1	CASSLEGAMWNEQFF	TGCGCCAGCAGCTTGGAGGGGGCTATGTGGAATGAGCAGTTCTTC
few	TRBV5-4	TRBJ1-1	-	CASSRDMNTEAFF	TGTGCCAGCAGTAGGGACATGAACACTGAAGCTTTCTTT
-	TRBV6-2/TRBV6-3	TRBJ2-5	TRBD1	CASSYGTGYGETQYF	TGTGCCAGCAGTTACGGGACAGGGTACGGAGAGACCCAGTACTTC
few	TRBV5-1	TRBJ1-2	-	CASSSHSILPMGYTF	TGCGCCAGCAGCTCCCACAGTATTCTCCCTATGGGCTACACCTTC
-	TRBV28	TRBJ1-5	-	CASRAGGAIKAQHF	TGTGCCAGCAGAGCGGGTGGGGCGATCAAGGCCCAGCATTTT
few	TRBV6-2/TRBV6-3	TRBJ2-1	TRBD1	CASSPTGTGRHNEQFF	TGTGCCAGCAGCCCCACCGGGACAGGGAGGCACAATGAGCAGTTCTTC
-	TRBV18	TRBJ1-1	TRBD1	CASSTTRTGGHAFF	TGTGCCAGCTCGACAACAAGGACAGGGGGTCATGCTTTCTTT
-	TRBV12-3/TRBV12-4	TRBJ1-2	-	CASTGWSNYGYTF	TGTGCCAGCACGGGGTGGAGTAACTATGGCTACACCTTC
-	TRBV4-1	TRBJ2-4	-	CASSLATGSRNIQYF	TGCGCCAGCAGCCTCGCAACAGGGTCCCGAAACATTCAGTACTTC
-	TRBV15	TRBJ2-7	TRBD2	CATSRDWASGSSYEQYF	TGTGCCACCAGCAGAGATTGGGCTAGCGGGAGCTCCTACGAGCAGTACTTC
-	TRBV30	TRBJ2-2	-	CAWNRRGGTGELFF	TGTGCCTGGAACCGCAGGGGTGGCACCGGGGAGCTGTTTTTT
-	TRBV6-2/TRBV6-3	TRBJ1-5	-	CASSYGDYSNQPQHF	TGTGCCAGCAGTTACGGCGACTATAGCAATCAGCCCCAGCATTTT
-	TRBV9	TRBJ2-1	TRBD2	CASRSGLADNEQFF	TGTGCCAGCAGGTCGGGACTAGCGGACAATGAGCAGTTCTTC
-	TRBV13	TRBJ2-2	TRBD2	CASSRTSGNANTGELFF	TGTGCCAGCAGCCGGACTAGCGGGAATGCGAACACCGGGGAGCTGTTTTTT
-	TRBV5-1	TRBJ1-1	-	CASSLGGNTEAFF	TGCGCCAGCAGCCTCGGCGGGAACACTGAAGCTTTCTTT
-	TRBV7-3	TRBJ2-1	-	CASRGPGDEQFF	TGTGCCAGCAGGGGGCCAGGAGATGAGCAGTTCTTC
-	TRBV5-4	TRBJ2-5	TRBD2	CASSPESGRPFQETQYF	TGTGCCAGCAGTCCCGAAAGCGGGAGGCCCTTCCAAGAGACCCAGTACTTC
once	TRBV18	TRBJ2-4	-	CASSPLTGSFKNIQYF	TGTGCCAGCTCACCACTCACAGGGTCTTTCAAAAACATTCAGTACTTC
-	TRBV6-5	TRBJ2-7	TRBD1	CASSKGQLPSYEQYF	TGTGCCAGCAGTAAGGGACAGCTACCCTCCTACGAGCAGTACTTC
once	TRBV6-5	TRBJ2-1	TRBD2	CASSYSGGSYNEQFF	TGTGCCAGCAGTTATAGCGGGGGTTCCTACAATGAGCAGTTCTTC
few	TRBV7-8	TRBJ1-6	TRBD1	CASTRGTYNSPLHF	TGTGCCAGCACCAGGGGGACTTATAATTCACCCCTCCACTTT
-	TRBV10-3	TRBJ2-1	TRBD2	CAISEPGTSGRTAEQFF	TGTGCCATCAGTGAGCCCGGGACTAGCGGGAGGACCGCTGAGCAGTTCTTC
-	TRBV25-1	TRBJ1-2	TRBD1	CASSEFGTDLYGYTF	TGTGCCAGCAGTGAATTTGGGACAGATCTCTATGGCTACACCTTC
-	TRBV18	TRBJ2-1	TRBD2	CASSPLAGGNNEQFF	TGTGCCAGCTCGCCCCTAGCGGGAGGGAACAATGAGCAGTTCTTC
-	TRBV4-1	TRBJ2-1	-	CASSQDRSPIQFF	TGCGCCAGCAGCCAAGATCGGTCGCCGATTCAGTTCTTC
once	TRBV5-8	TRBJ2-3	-	CASSRGQTPTDTQYF	TGTGCCAGCAGCCGTGGGCAGACGCCGACAGATACGCAGTATTTT
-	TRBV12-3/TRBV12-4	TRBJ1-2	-	CASARAGWYGYTF	TGTGCCAGCGCCCGGGCAGGGTGGTATGGCTACACCTTC
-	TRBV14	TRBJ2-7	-	CASSSFGEQYF	TGTGCCAGCAGTTCGTTCGGCGAGCAGTACTTC
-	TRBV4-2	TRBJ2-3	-	CASSQGAGRNTDTQYF	TGTGCCAGCAGCCAAGGGGCGGGCCGGAACACAGATACGCAGTATTTT
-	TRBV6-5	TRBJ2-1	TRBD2	CASSFGLAGYNEQFF	TGTGCCAGCAGTTTCGGACTAGCGGGATACAATGAGCAGTTCTTC
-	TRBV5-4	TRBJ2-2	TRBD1	CASRRGQDSTGELFF	TGTGCCAGCAGACGGGGACAGGACTCCACCGGGGAGCTGTTTTTT
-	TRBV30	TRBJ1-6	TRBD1	CAWTLTRTGVTPLHF	TGTGCCTGGACCCTAACCAGGACAGGGGTAACACCCCTCCACTTT
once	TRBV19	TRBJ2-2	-	CASRGLGPGELFF	TGTGCCAGTAGGGGACTTGGGCCCGGGGAGCTGTTTTTT
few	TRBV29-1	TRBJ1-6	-	CSVQETTNSPLHF	TGCAGCGTCCAGGAAACGACGAATTCACCCCTCCACTTT
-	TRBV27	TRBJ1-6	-	CASSPAGTYNSPLHF	TGTGCCAGCAGTCCAGCGGGGACCTATAATTCACCCCTCCACTTT
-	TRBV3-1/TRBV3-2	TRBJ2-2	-	CASSPSGYTGELFF	TGTGCCAGCAGCCCCTCAGGGTACACCGGGGAGCTGTTTTTT
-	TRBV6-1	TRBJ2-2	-	CASSDTNTGELFF	TGTGCCAGCAGTGATACGAACACCGGGGAGCTGTTTTTT
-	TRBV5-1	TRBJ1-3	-	CASSLVGGLSGNTIYF	TGCGCCAGCAGCTTGGTCGGGGGACTCTCTGGAAACACCATATATTTT
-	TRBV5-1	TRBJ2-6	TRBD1	CASSPSGQGGSGANVLTF	TGCGCCAGCAGCCCATCGGGACAGGGGGGCTCTGGGGCCAACGTCCTGACTTTC
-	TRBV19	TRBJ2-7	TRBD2	CASSTWGLASIGEQYF	TGTGCCAGTAGTACCTGGGGACTAGCCAGTATCGGCGAGCAGTACTTC
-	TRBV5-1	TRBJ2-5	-	CASSLKEGGLETQYF	TGCGCCAGCAGCTTGAAGGAGGGGGGGCTAGAGACCCAGTACTTC
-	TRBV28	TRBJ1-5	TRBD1	CASSIEQGSNQPQHF	TGTGCCAGCAGTATCGAACAGGGGAGCAATCAGCCCCAGCATTTT
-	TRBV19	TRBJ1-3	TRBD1	CASKEGAAGNTIYF	TGTGCCAGTAAAGAGGGGGCAGCCGGAAACACCATATATTTT
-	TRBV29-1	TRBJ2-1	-	CSVASQGKYNEQFF	TGCAGCGTTGCCTCTCAGGGGAAGTACAATGAGCAGTTCTTC
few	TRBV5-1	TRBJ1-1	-	CASSFTGKMNTEAFF	TGCGCCAGCAGCTTTACAGGGAAGATGAACACTGAAGCTTTCTTT
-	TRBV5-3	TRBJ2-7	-	CARSLINRTLYEQYF	TGTGCCAGAAGCTTGATTAACAGGACACTCTACGAGCAGTACTTC
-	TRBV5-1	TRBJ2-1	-	CASSLAGLASKAYNEQFF	TGCGCCAGCAGCTTGGCCGGGTTAGCGTCAAAGGCCTACAATGAGCAGTTCTTC